The 6 T cell receptor beta chains below all came from one sample that was sequenced in a study of siplizumab effects on memory and regulatory T cells. Sequenced by immunoSEQ multiplex PCR; TCRdb stores in-frame clones only, minus some. The top ten clones hold roughly 0.033% of a sample with 70,000 to 95,000 clones, around 95% of them seen once. The sequenced sample consisted of naive CD4+ T cells sorted from blood. The receptors stem from a human donor in good health.

The V gene is TRBV7-3, the J gene TRBJ2-7; D is perhaps TRBD2 (5 bases). From germline, CDR1 is SGHTA and CDR2 FQGTGA. Trimming took 2 bases from V and 2 from J, leaving 16 bases between them. The CDR3 extends over 16 amino acids. CDR3 protein: CASSLGGGVPTYEQYF. CDR3 DNA: TGTGCCAGCAGCTTAGGAGGCGGCGTCCCAACCTACGAGCAGTACTTC.

This chain connects TRBV7-2 to TRBJ2-3; D may be TRBD1 or TRBD2 (6 bases each). CDR1 and CDR2 from the germline V gene are SGHTA and FQGNSA. Deletions cut 1 base from V and 2 bases from J, with 13 bases between. CDR3 length: 16 amino acids. CDR3 amino acids: CASSLVRGLPTDTQYF. Here the CDR3 DNA reads TGTGCCAGCAGCTTAGTCCGGGGGCTACCCACAGATACGCAGTATTTT.

This chain connects TRBV7-6 to TRBJ2-7; D might be TRBD1 or TRBD2, each matching 5 bases. Germline CDR1 reads SGHVS; CDR2 reads FNYEAQ. V was pared by 1 base and J by 3 bases, with 10 bases between. The CDR3 extends over 14 amino acids. CDR3 amino acids: CASSLETEGYEQYF. CDR3 in DNA: TGTGCCAGCAGCTTAGAGACAGAGGGCTACGAGCAGTACTTC.

This clone was seen a single time. The chain joins TRBV5-4 to TRBJ2-1; 11 nucleotides match TRBD2. The CDR3 is made up of 17 amino acids. The germline V gene encodes CDR1 SGHNT and CDR2 YYREEE (reference sequence). V lost 3 bases to trimming and J lost 5 bases; unmatched junction nucleotides: 10. The CDR3 sequence is CASSYNARLAGNNEQFF. In DNA, the CDR3 is TGTGCCAGCAGCTACAACGCAAGACTAGCGGGGAACAATGAGCAGTTCTTC.

CDR3 nucleotide sequence: TGCGCCAGCAGTGGCGACATCAATGAGCAGTTCTTC. Protein product: CASSGDINEQFF. This chain links TRBV10-1 with TRBJ2-1; D gene uncertain. The CDR3 spans 12 residues. CDR1 and CDR2 from the germline V gene are WNHNN and SYGVQD (reference sequence). V dropped 4 bases and J dropped 6 bases, with 7 bases sitting between them.

In DNA form, the CDR3 reads TGTGCCAGTAGTACCAGGAAGAATCGGAATCAGCCCCAGCATTTT. Translated: CASSTRKNRNQPQHF. This chain uses TRBV19 with TRBJ1-5; D not resolved. The V and J ends lost 4 bases and 4 bases respectively, with 14 bases between them. CDR1 LNHDA and CDR2 SQIVND come from the germline V gene (reference sequence). CDR3 length equals 15 residues.